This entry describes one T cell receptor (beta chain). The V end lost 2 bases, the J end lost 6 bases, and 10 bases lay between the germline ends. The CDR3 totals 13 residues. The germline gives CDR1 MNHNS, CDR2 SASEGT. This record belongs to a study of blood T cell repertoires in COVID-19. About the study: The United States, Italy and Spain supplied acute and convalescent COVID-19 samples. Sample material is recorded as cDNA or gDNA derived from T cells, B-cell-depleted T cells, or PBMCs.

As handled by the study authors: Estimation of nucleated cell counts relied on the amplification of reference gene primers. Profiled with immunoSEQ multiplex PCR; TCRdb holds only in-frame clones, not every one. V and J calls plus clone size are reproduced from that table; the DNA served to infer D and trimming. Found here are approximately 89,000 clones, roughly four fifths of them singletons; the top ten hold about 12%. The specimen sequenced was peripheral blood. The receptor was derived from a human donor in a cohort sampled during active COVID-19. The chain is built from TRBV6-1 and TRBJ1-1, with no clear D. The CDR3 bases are TGTGCCAGCAGTGAAAATTCAGAGGCTGAAGCTTTCTTT. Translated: CASSENSEAEAFF.